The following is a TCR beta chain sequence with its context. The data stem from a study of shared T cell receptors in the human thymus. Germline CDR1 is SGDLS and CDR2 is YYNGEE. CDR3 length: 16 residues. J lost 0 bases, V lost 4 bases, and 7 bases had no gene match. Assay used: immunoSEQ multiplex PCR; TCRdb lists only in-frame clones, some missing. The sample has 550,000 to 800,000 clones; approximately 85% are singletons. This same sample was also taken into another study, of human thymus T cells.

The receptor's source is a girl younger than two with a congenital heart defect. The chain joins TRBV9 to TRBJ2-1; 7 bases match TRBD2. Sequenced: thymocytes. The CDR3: CASSLDRGSSYNEQFF. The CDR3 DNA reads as TGTGCCAGCAGCCTCGACCGCGGGAGCTCCTACAATGAGCAGTTCTTC.